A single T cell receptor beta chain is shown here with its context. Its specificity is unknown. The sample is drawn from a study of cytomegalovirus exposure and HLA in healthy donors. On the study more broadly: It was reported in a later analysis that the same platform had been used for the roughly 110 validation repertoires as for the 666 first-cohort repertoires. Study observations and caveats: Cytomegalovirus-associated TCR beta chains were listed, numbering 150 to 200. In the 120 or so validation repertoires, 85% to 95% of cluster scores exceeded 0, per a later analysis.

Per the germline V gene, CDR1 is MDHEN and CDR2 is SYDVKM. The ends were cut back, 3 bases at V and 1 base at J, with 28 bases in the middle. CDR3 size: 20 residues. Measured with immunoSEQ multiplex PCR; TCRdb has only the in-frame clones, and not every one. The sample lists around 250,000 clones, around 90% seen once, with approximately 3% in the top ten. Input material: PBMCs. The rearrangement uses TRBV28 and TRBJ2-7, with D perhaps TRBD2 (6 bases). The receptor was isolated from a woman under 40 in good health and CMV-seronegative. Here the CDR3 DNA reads TGTGCCAGCAGTTTTTCGGGTCGATTTGGGCGGGGCCGAGGATCCTACGAGCAGTACTTC. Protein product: CASSFSGRFGRGRGSYEQYF.